This TCR beta chain was retrieved from a study of T-cell reconstitution after alpha-beta-depleted transplantation in children. Study findings and constraints: Approximately two months post-transplant, alpha-beta T cells reportedly originated from several hundred expanded graft clones.

The TCRbeta library incorporated unique molecular identifiers. TCRdb reprocessed the PCR reads via MiXCR and lists one record per CDR3 protein. The table lists fewer than 500,000 distinct CDR3 sequences, roughly 44% of them singletons. On this clonotype itself: Its antigen is unidentified.

Germline values: CDR1 LNHNV, CDR2 YYDKDF (reference sequence). The V end lost 1 base, the J end lost 2 bases, and 12 bases lay between the germline ends. The CDR3 loop spans 17 amino acids. This chain uses TRBV15 with TRBJ2-6, with D maybe TRBD2 (6 bases). The sequencing here drew on PBMCs, taken before TCRalphabeta/CD19-depleted stem cell transplant. This sequence was found in a girl aged 2 to 9 with aplastic anemia, due to receive a stem cell transplant. CDR3 sequence (DNA): TGTGCCACCAGCAGAGCCCGGACTACCCCTGGGGCCAACGTCCTGACTTTC. Protein sequence: CATSRARTTPGANVLTF.